This T cell receptor beta chain was observed in a study of identical twins. Between the trimmed V and J ends, which lost 2 bases and 5 bases, there was a span of 7 bases. The CDR3 is 14 residues long. This clonotype was seen a few times. TCRdb re-called the 5' RACE reads with MiXCR, one entry per CDR3 protein. In the table there are over 500,000 distinct CDR3 sequences, 22% of which are singletons. These data are also associated with another study on T cells expressing NK-cell markers.

The sample comprised CD4+ T cells sorted from blood. The receptor's source is a young woman in good health. The V gene is TRBV12-3 or TRBV12-4, the J gene TRBJ1-6; tentative D call: TRBD1 (6 bases). The chain's CDR3 is CASSLSGDNSPLHF. In DNA form, the CDR3 reads TGTGCCAGCAGTTTATCAGGGGATAATTCACCCCTCCACTTT.